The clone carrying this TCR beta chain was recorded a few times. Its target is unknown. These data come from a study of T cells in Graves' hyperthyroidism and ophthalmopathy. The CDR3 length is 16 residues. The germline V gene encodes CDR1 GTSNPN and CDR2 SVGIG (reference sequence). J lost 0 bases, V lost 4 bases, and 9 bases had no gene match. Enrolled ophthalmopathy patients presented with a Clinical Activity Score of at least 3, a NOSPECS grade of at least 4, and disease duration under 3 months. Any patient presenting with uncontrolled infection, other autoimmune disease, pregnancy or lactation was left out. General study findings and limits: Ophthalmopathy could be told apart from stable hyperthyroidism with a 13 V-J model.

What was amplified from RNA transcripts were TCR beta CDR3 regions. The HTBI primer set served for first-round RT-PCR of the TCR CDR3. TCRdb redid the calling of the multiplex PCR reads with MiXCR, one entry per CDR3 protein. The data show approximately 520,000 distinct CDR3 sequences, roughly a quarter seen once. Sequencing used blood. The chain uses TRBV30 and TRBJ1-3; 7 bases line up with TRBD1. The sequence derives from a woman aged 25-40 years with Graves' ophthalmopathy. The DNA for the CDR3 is TGTGCCTGGAATACAGGGGCCCCGAGCTCTGGAAACACCATATATTTT. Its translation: CAWNTGAPSSGNTIYF.